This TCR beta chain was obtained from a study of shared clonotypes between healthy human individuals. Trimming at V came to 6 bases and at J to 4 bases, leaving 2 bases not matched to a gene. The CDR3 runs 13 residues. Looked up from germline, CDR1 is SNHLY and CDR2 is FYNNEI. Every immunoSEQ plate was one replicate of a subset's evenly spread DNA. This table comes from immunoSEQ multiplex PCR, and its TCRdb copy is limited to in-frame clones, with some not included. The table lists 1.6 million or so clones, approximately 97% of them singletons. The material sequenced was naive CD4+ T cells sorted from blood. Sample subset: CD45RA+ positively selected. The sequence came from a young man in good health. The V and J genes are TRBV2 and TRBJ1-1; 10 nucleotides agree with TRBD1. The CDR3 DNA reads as TGTGCCAGCAGATGGGACAGGGGCACTGAAGCTTTCTTT. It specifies CASRWDRGTEAFF. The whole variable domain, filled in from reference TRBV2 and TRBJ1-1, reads EPEVTQTPSHQVTQMGQEVILRCVPISNHLYFYWYRQILGQKVEFLVSFYNNEISEKSEIFDDQFSVERPDGSNFTLKIRSTKLEDSAMYFCASRWDRGTEAFFGQGTRLTVV.